The 24 T cell receptor beta chains reported below all come from one sample, sequenced in a study of blood T cell repertoires in COVID-19. Profiling relied on immunoSEQ multiplex PCR, and the TCRdb table lists in-frame clones only, not all of them. Seen here are 57,000 or so clones, more than 75% observed once, and the top ten hold roughly 23%. Sequenced: peripheral blood. These receptor sequences come from a middle-aged man with active or convalescent COVID-19.

This sequence joins TRBV18 and TRBJ2-7; 8 bases line up with TRBD1. The CDR3 runs 14 residues. Germline trimming cut 5 bases from V and 4 bases from J; bases unmatched to any gene: 7. The germline V gene has CDR1 KGHSH and CDR2 LQKENI. DNA of the CDR3: TGTGCCAGCTCATTCGAAGGACAGGGATACGAGCAGTACTTC. This codes for CASSFEGQGYEQYF.

The rearrangement uses TRBV5-1 and TRBJ2-2; D unclear. The V end was cut by 1 base, the J end by 8 bases, with 15 bases between. The CDR3 is 15 amino acids. CDR1 SGHRS and CDR2 YFSETQ come from the germline V gene. CDR3 sequence (DNA): TGCGCCAGCAGCTTGAGAGGCCCCCAAGGAGGGGAGCTGTTTTTT. This codes for CASSLRGPQGGELFF.

The chain recombines TRBV18 with TRBJ1-2; 8 nucleotides line up with TRBD1. V lost 2 bases to trimming and J lost 4 bases; unmatched junction nucleotides: 12. CDR1 and CDR2 (germline): KGHSH, LQKENI. The CDR3 has 17 amino acids. CDR3 DNA sequence: TGTGCCAGCTCACCATCCATTTCCGGACAGGGTGGCTATGGCTACACCTTC. Translating it yields CASSPSISGQGGYGYTF.

The J gene is TRBJ2-7, the V gene TRBV10-3; D not certain. V lost 4 bases and J 4 bases, leaving 11 bases between the germline ends. Germline V CDR1 and CDR2: ENHRY, SYGVKD. CDR3 length: 13 residues. This CDR3 is CAISVGARYEQYF. CDR3 nucleotides: TGTGCCATCAGTGTGGGCGCCCGTTACGAGCAGTACTTC.

This clone was seen just once. The V and J genes are TRBV7-3 and TRBJ2-7; TRBD1 agrees at 7 bases. The CDR3 has 13 residues. CDR1 SGHTA and CDR2 FQGTGA come from the germline V gene. Unmatched junction bases numbered 4, after V lost 4 bases and J lost 4 bases. CDR3: CASSSQQGYEQYF. The CDR3 coding sequence is TGTGCCAGCAGCTCCCAACAGGGGTACGAGCAGTACTTC.

The J gene is TRBJ1-2, the V gene TRBV28, with 7 bases matching TRBD1. From germline, CDR1 is MDHEN and CDR2 SYDVKM. The trim removed 6 bases at V and 3 bases at J, leaving 10 bases unmatched. The CDR3 is 15 amino acids. The CDR3 region is CASRRQGSEYYGYTF. In nucleotides, the CDR3 is TGTGCCAGCAGAAGACAGGGATCCGAATACTATGGCTACACCTTC.

V gene TRBV4-1 combines with J gene TRBJ1-4; a weak D match, TRBD1 (6 bases). Trimming removed 3 bases at V and 11 bases at J, with 19 bases between. Germline V gene sequence: CDR1 MGHRA, CDR2 YSYEKL. CDR3 length: 15 residues. CDR3 nucleotides: TGCGCCAGCAGCCACAACCGGGACACGGCCGGCAAACTGTTTTTT. It specifies CASSHNRDTAGKLFF.

This clone was seen a few times. The chain links TRBV27 to TRBJ2-1; D is ambiguous. Looked up from germline, CDR1 is MNHEY and CDR2 is SMNVEV (reference sequence). The CDR3 contains 14 residues. V lost 2 bases and J 9 bases, leaving 14 bases between the germline ends. For the CDR3, the DNA is TGTGCCAGCAGTTTACGTGCATTGAGGAGTGAGCAGTTCTTC. Residues: CASSLRALRSEQFF.

CDR3 sequence (DNA): TGTGCCAGTAGTATCCCGCGGGAGCCTGGGCAAGAGACCCAGTACTTC. Translated, it gives CASSIPREPGQETQYF. The genes are TRBV19 and TRBJ2-5; 7 bases match TRBD2. The CDR3 extends over 16 amino acids. Per germline, CDR1 LNHDA and CDR2 SQIVND (reference sequence). V trimming: 3 bases; J trimming: 2 bases; junction bases outside the gene matches: 9. The variable domain in full, completed from reference TRBV19 and TRBJ2-5, reads DGGITQSPKYLFRKEGQNVTLSCEQNLNHDAMYWYRQDPGQGLRLIYYSQIVNDFQKGDIAEGYSVSREKKESFPLTVTSAQKNPTAFYLCASSIPREPGQETQYFGPGTRLLVL.

This clone was recorded a few times. The chain couples TRBV25-1 to TRBJ1-6; D not resolved. The CDR3 totals 14 residues. Trimming took 1 base from V and 8 from J, leaving 9 bases between them. Germline assignment: CDR1 MGHDK and CDR2 SYGVNS. Here the CDR3 reads CASSEWRDYSPLHF. CDR3 in DNA: TGTGCCAGCAGTGAATGGCGGGATTATTCACCCCTCCACTTT.

J is TRBJ1-3 and V is TRBV11-2; D possibly corresponds to TRBD1 (6 bases). V shed 3 bases and J shed 0 bases, with 9 bases lying between them. CDR3 size: 15 residues. CDR1 is SGHAT, CDR2 FQNNGV, per germline. The CDR3 region has the DNA TGTGCCAGCAGCTTCACAGGGCACTCTGGAAACACCATATATTTT. It codes for CASSFTGHSGNTIYF.

The DNA for the CDR3 is TGTGCCAGTAGTTTCGGACAGCTACCAAACTATGGCTACACCTTC. Translating gives CASSFGQLPNYGYTF. The rearrangement links TRBV19 to TRBJ1-2, with TRBD1 as a possible D gene (6 bases). The CDR3 has 15 residues. V lost 5 bases to trimming and J lost 2 bases, with 15 bases between them. Germline CDR1 is LNHDA and CDR2 is SQIVND (reference sequence).

This chain joins TRBV19 and TRBJ2-1, with 12 bases aligning to TRBD2. Per the germline V gene, CDR1 is LNHDA and CDR2 is SQIVND (reference sequence). Trimming took 5 bases from V and 7 from J; bases not matched to a gene: 9. The CDR3 covers 16 residues. The CDR3: CASSAAPSGGANEQFF. DNA for the CDR3: TGTGCCAGTAGTGCCGCGCCTAGCGGGGGGGCTAATGAGCAGTTCTTC.

The rearrangement links TRBV5-6 to TRBJ1-4; D ambiguous. Trimming took off 4 bases at V and 0 bases at J, with 7 bases between the two ends. Germline V lookup: CDR1 SGHDT, CDR2 YYEEEE. The CDR3 runs 14 residues. The CDR3 nucleotides are TGTGCCAGCAGCACAAGTACAACTAATGAAAAACTGTTTTTT. Amino acids: CASSTSTTNEKLFF.

The chain couples TRBV18 to TRBJ2-7; tentative D call: TRBD2 (7 bases). Germline V CDR1 and CDR2: KGHSH, LQKENI. V was clipped by 0 bases and J by 5 bases, with 14 bases between them. The CDR3 runs to 15 residues. Here the CDR3 reads CASSPPVGGGHEQYF. The CDR3 nucleotides read TGTGCCAGCTCACCACCGGTCGGCGGGGGCCACGAGCAGTACTTC. The full variable domain, with the rest looked up from reference TRBV18 and TRBJ2-7, is NAGVMQNPRHLVRRRGQEARLRCSPMKGHSHVYWYRQLPEEGLKFMVYLQKENIIDESGMPKERFSAEFPKEGPSILRIQQVVRGDSAAYFCASSPPVGGGHEQYFGPGTRLTVT.

This sequence joins TRBV7-3 and TRBJ2-5; TRBD1 matches 10 bases. CDR3 length: 16 residues. V lost 4 bases, J lost 5 bases, and 10 bases stayed unmatched. Germline CDR1 and CDR2: SGHTA and FQGTGA. CDR3 nucleotides: TGTGCCAGCAGCTCTGCGGGGACAGGGGTTCGGGAGACCCAGTACTTC. Encoded protein: CASSSAGTGVRETQYF.

The V and J genes are TRBV19 and TRBJ2-2, with 7 bases that match TRBD1. There are 13 residues in the CDR3. J gave up 7 bases and V 6 bases, and 5 bases lay outside the gene matches. Per germline, CDR1 LNHDA and CDR2 SQIVND (reference sequence). The CDR3 sequence is CASRTGQVGELFF. CDR3 coding DNA: TGTGCCAGTAGGACCGGACAGGTCGGGGAGCTGTTTTTT.

The chain combines TRBV19 with TRBJ2-3; 9 bases agree with TRBD2. Trimming took 7 bases from V and 0 from J; bases not matched to a gene: 14. The CDR3 totals 18 residues. The germline V gene has CDR1 LNHDA and CDR2 SQIVND (reference sequence). In nucleotides, the CDR3 is TGTGCCAGTACCGTCACGGGACTAGCCCCGACTAGCACAGATACGCAGTATTTT. Amino acids: CASTVTGLAPTSTDTQYF.

The chain employs TRBV9 and TRBJ2-7; tentative D call: TRBD1 (5 bases). Trimming removed 2 bases at V and 4 bases at J, with 16 bases between. The CDR3 contains 15 residues. Germline V gene data show CDR1 as SGDLS and CDR2 as YYNGEE. The CDR3 is CASSVLTGAEYEQYF. CDR3 DNA: TGTGCCAGCAGCGTCCTGACTGGGGCGGAGTACGAGCAGTACTTC.

In regard to this clone: Other DNA sequences in the sample encode the same CDR3. This chain joins TRBV5-1 and TRBJ1-5; TRBD1 agrees at 10 bases. V dropped 5 bases and J dropped 5; count of bases not matched to a gene: 4. CDR3 length: 14 residues. Germline V gene lookup returns CDR1 SGHRS and CDR2 YFSETQ. CDR3 DNA: TGCGCCAGCAGTCGGACAGGGGGAGATCAGCCCCAGCATTTT. This codes for CASSRTGGDQPQHF.

The chain recombines TRBV5-4 with TRBJ2-1; no definite D call. Trimming took off 0 bases at V and 9 bases at J, with 7 bases between the two ends. The V gene's germline CDR1 is SGHNT and CDR2 YYREEE (reference sequence). This CDR3 is 12 amino acids long. The CDR3 is CASSLDVGEQFF. CDR3 coding DNA: TGTGCCAGCAGCTTGGACGTCGGTGAGCAGTTCTTC.

The chain couples TRBV6-2 or TRBV6-3 to TRBJ2-3, with 10 nucleotides matching TRBD2. Germline CDR1 reads MNHEY; CDR2 reads SVGEGT. The CDR3 has 16 residues. The V gene end was trimmed by 5 bases and the J gene end by 0 bases; junction bases not matched to a gene: 5. The DNA of the CDR3 is TGTGCCAGCAGTCGTAGGACTAGCGGAAGCACAGATACGCAGTATTTT. Translated: CASSRRTSGSTDTQYF.

The V call is TRBV11-2, the J call TRBJ2-3; possible D gene TRBD2, 7 bases. CDR1 is SGHAT and CDR2 is FQNNGV in the germline V gene. There are 16 residues in the CDR3. V was shortened by 1 base and J by 3 bases, with 14 bases between the two germline ends. The CDR3 region is CASSLVRGGGTDTQYF. CDR3 in DNA: TGTGCCAGCAGCTTAGTTAGGGGGGGCGGAACAGATACGCAGTATTTT.

The chain recombines TRBV5-6 with TRBJ1-2; 7 bases agree with TRBD1. Germline V CDR1 and CDR2: SGHDT, YYEEEE. The CDR3 runs 16 residues. Germline trimming cut 4 bases from V and 0 bases from J; bases unmatched to any gene: 9. In nucleotides, the CDR3 is TGTGCCAGCAGCAGGGGGGCCGGGACAGCTAACTATGGCTACACCTTC. Protein: CASSRGAGTANYGYTF.